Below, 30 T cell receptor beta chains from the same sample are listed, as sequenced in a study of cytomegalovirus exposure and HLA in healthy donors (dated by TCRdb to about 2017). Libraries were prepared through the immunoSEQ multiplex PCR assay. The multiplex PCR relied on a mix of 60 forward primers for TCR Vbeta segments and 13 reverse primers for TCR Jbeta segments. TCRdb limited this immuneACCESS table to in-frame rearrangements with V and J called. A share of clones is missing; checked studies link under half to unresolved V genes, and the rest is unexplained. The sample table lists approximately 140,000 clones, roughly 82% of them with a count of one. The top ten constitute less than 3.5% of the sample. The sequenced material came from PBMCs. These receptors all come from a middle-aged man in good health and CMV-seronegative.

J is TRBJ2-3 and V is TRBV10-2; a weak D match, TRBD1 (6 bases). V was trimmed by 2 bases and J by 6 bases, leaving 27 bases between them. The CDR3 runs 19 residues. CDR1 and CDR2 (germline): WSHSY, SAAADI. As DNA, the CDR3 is TGCGCCAGCAGTGAGAGACAGAACCCCACACCGGACAGATCCGATACGCAGTATTTT. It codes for CASSERQNPTPDRSDTQYF.

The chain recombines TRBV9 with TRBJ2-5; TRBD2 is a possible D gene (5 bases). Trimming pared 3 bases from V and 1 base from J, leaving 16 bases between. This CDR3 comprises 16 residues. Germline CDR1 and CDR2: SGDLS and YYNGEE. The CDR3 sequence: CASSARPGGVQETQYF. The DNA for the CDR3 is TGTGCCAGCAGCGCCCGACCCGGAGGAGTCCAAGAGACCCAGTACTTC.

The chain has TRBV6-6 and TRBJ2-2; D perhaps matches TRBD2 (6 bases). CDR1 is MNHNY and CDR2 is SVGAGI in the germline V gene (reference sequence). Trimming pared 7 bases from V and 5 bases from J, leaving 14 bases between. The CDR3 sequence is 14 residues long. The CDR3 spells CASIGLGGTGELFF. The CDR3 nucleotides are TGTGCCAGCATAGGCTTGGGGGGAACCGGGGAGCTGTTTTTT.

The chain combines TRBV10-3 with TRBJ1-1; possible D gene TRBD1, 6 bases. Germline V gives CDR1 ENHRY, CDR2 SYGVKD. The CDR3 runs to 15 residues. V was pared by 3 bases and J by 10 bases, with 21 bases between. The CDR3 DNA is TGTGCCATCAGTGAAATGGTGACAGGTGGGGTAGGAGCTTTCTTT. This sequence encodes CAISEMVTGGVGAFF.

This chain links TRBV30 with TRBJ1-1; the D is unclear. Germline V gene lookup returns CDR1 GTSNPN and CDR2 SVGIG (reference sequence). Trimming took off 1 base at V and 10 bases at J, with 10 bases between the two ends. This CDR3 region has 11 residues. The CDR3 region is CAWSENPGAFF. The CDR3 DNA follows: TGTGCCTGGAGTGAGAATCCGGGAGCTTTCTTT.

The CDR3 DNA reads as TGTGCCAGCACCACTAACAGGGCGCGGGGCTACACCTTC. Translation gives CASTTNRARGYTF. The chain uses TRBV6-5 and TRBJ1-2, with D possibly matching TRBD1 (6 bases). Between the trimmed V and J ends, which lost 7 bases and 8 bases, there was a span of 17 bases. The CDR3 covers 13 residues. The germline V gene encodes CDR1 MNHEY and CDR2 SVGAGI.

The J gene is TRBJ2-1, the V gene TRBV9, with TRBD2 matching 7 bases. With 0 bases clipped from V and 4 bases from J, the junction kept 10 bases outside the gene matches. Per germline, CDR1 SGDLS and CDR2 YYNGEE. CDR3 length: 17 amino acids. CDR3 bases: TGTGCCAGCAGCGTAGTTGGCGGGGGAGCTAGTTACAATGAGCAGTTCTTC. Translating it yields CASSVVGGGASYNEQFF.

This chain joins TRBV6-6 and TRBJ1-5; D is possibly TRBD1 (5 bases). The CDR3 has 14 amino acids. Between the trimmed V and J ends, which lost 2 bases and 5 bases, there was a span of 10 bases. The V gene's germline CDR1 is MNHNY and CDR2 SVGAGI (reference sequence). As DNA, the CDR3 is TGTGCCAGCAGTTACCCAGACAGAGATCAGCCCCAGCATTTT. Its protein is CASSYPDRDQPQHF.

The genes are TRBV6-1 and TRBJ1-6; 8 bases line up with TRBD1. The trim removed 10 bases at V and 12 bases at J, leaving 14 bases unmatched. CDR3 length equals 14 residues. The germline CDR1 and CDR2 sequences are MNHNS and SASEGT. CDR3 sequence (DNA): TGTGCCACTAAGACAGGGGATTTCGAAGAACCCCTCCACTTT. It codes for CATKTGDFEEPLHF.

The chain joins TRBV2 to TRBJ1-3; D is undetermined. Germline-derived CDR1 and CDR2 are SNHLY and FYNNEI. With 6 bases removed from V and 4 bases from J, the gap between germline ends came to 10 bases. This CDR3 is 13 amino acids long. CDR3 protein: CASSRLLGNTIYF. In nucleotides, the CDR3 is TGTGCCAGCAGCCGGTTACTCGGAAACACCATATATTTT.

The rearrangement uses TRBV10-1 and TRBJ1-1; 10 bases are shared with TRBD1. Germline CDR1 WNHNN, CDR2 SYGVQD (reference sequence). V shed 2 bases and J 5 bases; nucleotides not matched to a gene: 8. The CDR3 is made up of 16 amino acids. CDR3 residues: CASSEMTGGRITEAFF. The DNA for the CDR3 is TGCGCCAGCAGTGAGATGACAGGGGGCCGAATTACTGAAGCTTTCTTT.

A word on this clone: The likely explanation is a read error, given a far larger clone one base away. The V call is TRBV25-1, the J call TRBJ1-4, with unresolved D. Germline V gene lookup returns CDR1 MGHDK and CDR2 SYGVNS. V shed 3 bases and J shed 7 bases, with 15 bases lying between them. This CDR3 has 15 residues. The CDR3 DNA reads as TGTGCCAGCAGTGAGGTGTTTGGAGACCGTGAAAAACTGTTTTTT. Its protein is CASSEVFGDREKLFF.

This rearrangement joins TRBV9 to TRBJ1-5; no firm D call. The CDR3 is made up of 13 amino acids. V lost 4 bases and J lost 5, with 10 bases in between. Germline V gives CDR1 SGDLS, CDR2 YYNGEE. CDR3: CASSIDIHQPQHF. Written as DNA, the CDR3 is TGTGCCAGCAGCATCGACATTCATCAGCCCCAGCATTTT.

The CDR3 sequence is CASSFMLRQSAYNEQFF. CDR3 in DNA: TGTGCCAGCAGCTTTATGCTGAGACAGAGCGCCTACAATGAGCAGTTCTTC. The chain has TRBV5-6 and TRBJ2-1; D might be TRBD1 (5 bases). V was shortened by 2 bases and J by 2 bases, with 17 bases between the two germline ends. CDR3 length: 17 residues. Germline values: CDR1 SGHDT, CDR2 YYEEEE.

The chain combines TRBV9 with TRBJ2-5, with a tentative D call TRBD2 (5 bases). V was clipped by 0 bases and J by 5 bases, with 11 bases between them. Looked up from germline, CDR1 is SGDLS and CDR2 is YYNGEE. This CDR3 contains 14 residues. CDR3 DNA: TGTGCCAGCAGCGTAGCTATGGGCGGGGAGACCCAGTACTTC. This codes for CASSVAMGGETQYF.

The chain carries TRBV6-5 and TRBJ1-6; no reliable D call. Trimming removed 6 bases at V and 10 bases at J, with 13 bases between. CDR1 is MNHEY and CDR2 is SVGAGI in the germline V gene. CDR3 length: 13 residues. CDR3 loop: CASSLRGESPLHF. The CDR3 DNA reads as TGTGCCAGCAGCCTCCGAGGCGAGTCACCCCTCCACTTT.

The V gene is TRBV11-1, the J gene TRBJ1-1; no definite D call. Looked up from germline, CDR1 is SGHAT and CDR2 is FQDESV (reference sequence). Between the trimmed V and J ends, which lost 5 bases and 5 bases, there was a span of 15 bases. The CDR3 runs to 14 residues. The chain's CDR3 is CASSGYKGGTEAFF. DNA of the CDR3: TGTGCCAGCAGCGGCTACAAGGGAGGGACTGAAGCTTTCTTT.

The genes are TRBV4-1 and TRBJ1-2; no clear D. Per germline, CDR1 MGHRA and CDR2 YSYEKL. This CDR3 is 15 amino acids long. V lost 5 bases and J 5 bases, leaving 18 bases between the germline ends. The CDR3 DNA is TGCGCCAGCAGCGTCAGTAACTACGGAAAATATGGCTACACCTTC. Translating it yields CASSVSNYGKYGYTF.

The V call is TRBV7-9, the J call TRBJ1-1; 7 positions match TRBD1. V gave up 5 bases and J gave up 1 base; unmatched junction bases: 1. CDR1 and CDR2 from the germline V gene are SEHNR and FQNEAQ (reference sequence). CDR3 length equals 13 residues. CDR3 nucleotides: TGTGCCAGCAGCGGACAGGCGAACACTGAAGCTTTCTTT. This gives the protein CASSGQANTEAFF.

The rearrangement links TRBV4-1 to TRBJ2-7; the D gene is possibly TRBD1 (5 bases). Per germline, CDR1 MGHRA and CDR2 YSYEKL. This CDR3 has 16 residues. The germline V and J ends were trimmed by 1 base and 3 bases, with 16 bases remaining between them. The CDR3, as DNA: TGCGCCAGCAGCCAAGTTGGGCCACAGGCCCACTACGAGCAGTACTTC. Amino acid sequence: CASSQVGPQAHYEQYF.

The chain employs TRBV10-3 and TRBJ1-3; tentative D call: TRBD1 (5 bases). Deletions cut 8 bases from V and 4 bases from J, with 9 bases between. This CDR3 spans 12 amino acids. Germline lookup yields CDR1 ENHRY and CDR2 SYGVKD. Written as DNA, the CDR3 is TGTGCCATCGGGGCAGGGGGAAACACCATATATTTT. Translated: CAIGAGGNTIYF.

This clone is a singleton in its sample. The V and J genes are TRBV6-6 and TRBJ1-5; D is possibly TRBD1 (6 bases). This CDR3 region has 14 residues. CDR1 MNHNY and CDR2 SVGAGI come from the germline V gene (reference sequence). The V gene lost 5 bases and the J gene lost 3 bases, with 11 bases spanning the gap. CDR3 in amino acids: CASSADSLNQPQHF. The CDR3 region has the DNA TGTGCCAGCAGTGCGGACAGTCTCAATCAGCCCCAGCATTTT.

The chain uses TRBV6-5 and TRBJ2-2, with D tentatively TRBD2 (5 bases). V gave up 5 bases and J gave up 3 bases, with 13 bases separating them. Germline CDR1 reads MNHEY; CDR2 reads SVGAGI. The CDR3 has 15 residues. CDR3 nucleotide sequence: TGTGCCAGCAGTAAGAGCGGCCTGGACACCGGGGAGCTGTTTTTT. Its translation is CASSKSGLDTGELFF.

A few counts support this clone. Here the CDR3 reads CASSIPRGSNYGYTF. CDR3 coding DNA: TGTGCCAGTAGTATACCCCGGGGTTCCAACTATGGCTACACCTTC. The gene calls are TRBV19 and TRBJ1-2; D not certain. This CDR3 is built from 15 residues. CDR1 is LNHDA and CDR2 is SQIVND in the germline V gene (reference sequence). Trimming took off 2 bases at V and 2 bases at J, with 12 bases between the two ends.

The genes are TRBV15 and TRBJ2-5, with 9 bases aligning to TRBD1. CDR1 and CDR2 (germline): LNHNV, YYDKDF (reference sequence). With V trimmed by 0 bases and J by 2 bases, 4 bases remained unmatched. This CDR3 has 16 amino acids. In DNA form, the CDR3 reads TGTGCCACCAGCAGAGAGAGGGGGACAGGGCAAGAGACCCAGTACTTC. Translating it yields CATSRERGTGQETQYF.

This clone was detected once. The chain's CDR3 is CASSAEAGSYNSPLHF. Here the CDR3 DNA reads TGTGCCAGCAGTGCTGAGGCCGGTTCCTATAATTCACCCCTCCACTTT. The V call is TRBV2, the J call TRBJ1-6; no firm D call. Germline V gene sequence: CDR1 SNHLY, CDR2 FYNNEI. The CDR3 covers 16 residues. V was trimmed by 4 bases and J by 1 base, leaving 11 bases between them.

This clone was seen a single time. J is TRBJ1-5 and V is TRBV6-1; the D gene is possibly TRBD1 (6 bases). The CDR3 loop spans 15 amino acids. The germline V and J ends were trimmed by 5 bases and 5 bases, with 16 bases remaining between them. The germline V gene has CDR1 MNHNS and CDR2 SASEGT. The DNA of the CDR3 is TGTGCCAGCAGTTGGGACATCCAAAACCATCAGCCCCAGCATTTT. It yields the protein CASSWDIQNHQPQHF.

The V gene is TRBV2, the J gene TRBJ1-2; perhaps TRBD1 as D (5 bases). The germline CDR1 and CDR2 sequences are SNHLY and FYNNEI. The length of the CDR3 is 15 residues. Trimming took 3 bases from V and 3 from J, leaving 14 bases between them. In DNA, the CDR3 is TGTGCCAGCAGTGACGCTATAGGGGTGGACTATGGCTACACCTTC. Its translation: CASSDAIGVDYGYTF.

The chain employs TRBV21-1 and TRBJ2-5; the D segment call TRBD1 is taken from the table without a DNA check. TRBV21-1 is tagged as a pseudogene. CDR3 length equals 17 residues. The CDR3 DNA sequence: TGTGCCAGCAGCCCGTGGGACAGGGTTGGGGACGAAGAGACCCAGTACTTC. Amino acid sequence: CASSPWDRVGDEETQYF.

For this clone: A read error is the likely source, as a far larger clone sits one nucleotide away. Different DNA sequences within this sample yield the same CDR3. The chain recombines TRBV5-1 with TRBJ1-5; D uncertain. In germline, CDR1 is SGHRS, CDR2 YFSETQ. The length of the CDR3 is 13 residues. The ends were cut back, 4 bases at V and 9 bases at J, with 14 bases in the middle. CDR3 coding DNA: TGCGCCAGCAGCCCAACGGGGATTTGGCCCCAGCATTTT. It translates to CASSPTGIWPQHF.